The clone carrying this T cell receptor beta chain was counted once. Its matching antigen is unknown. This specimen includes other DNA sequences encoding the same CDR3. The sample comes from a study of OX40 agonist ivuxolimab in advanced cancers. Study results and caveats: Determination of antigen specificity was not performed for the expanded peripheral T cells. The study observed clonal expansion of CD4+ and CD8+ blood T cells by week 6 at 0.1 to 3.0 mg/kg.

Clones were read by immunoSEQ multiplex PCR, and TCRdb kept only the in-frame ones, dropping some. The sample yields under 20,000 clones, approximately 80% seen once. Autoimmune disease history or systemic immunosuppression excluded patients. The specimen comprised CD4+ or CD8+ T cells sorted from blood, sampled in a trial of the OX40 agonist ivuxolimab. The receptor comes from an adult with an advanced solid tumor such as melanoma, head and neck, liver or kidney cancer.

For the CDR3, the DNA is TGTGCCAGCAGCTACGAGCAGTACTTC. As protein: CASSYEQYF. This rearrangement joins TRBV6-1 to TRBJ2-7; D unclear. The germline CDR1 and CDR2 sequences are MNHNS and SASEGT. With 6 bases removed from V and 3 bases from J, the gap between germline ends came to 0 bases. This CDR3 has 9 residues.